The 24 T cell receptor beta chains below were found in one sample sequenced in a study of blood T cell repertoires in COVID-19. Sequenced by immunoSEQ multiplex PCR; TCRdb stores in-frame clones only, minus some. The sample holds roughly 220,000 clones, around 84% seen once. Sequenced sample: peripheral blood. The receptors here all came from a young man with active or convalescent COVID-19.

The rearrangement uses TRBV9 and TRBJ1-2, with 7 nucleotides matching TRBD1. This CDR3 has 16 amino acids. Germline loops: CDR1 SGDLS, CDR2 YYNGEE. After removal of 6 bases from V and 3 bases from J, the junction contained 14 bases not matched to a gene. CDR3 in amino acids: CASTSDQDRPHYGYTF. Here the CDR3 DNA reads TGTGCCAGCACCTCGGATCAGGACAGGCCTCACTATGGCTACACCTTC.

The CDR3 DNA follows: TGTGCCAGCAGCTTGGCTCACTCCTACAATGAGCAGTTCTTC. Residues: CASSLAHSYNEQFF. The chain links TRBV7-8 to TRBJ2-1; D gene uncertain. CDR1 SGHVS and CDR2 FQNEAQ come from the germline V gene. This CDR3 is 14 amino acids long. V dropped 3 bases and J dropped 0 bases, with 6 bases sitting between them.

The chain couples TRBV6-4 to TRBJ2-2; TRBD1 matches at 9 bases. The germline CDR1 and CDR2 sequences are MRHNA and SNTAGT. The trim removed 4 bases at V and 1 base at J, leaving 1 base unmatched. The length of the CDR3 is 15 residues. CDR3 DNA: TGTGCCAGCAGTGTGACAGGGGGGAACACCGGGGAGCTGTTTTTT. Protein: CASSVTGGNTGELFF.

The rearrangement links TRBV20-1 to TRBJ2-1; the match to TRBD1 covers 9 bases. The CDR3 consists of 15 residues. The V segment lost 3 bases and the J segment 2 bases; nucleotides outside the gene matches: 5. The V gene's germline CDR1 is DFQATT and CDR2 SNEGSKA (reference sequence). In DNA, the CDR3 is TGCAGTGCTAGTCCGGGACAGGGAACCTACAATGAGCAGTTCTTC. Translated: CSASPGQGTYNEQFF.

The chain uses TRBV15 and TRBJ2-3, with a weak D call TRBD1 (5 bases). The V gene lost 5 bases and the J gene lost 0 bases, with 12 bases spanning the gap. The CDR3 is made up of 15 amino acids. From germline, CDR1 is LNHNV and CDR2 YYDKDF (reference sequence). The CDR3 DNA follows: TGTGCCACCAGCTCTCGGACACCTAGCACAGATACGCAGTATTTT. It specifies CATSSRTPSTDTQYF.

V and J are TRBV6-5 and TRBJ1-3; D remains unclear. V was cut by 1 base and J by 0 bases, with 10 bases left in between. Germline V lookup: CDR1 MNHEY, CDR2 SVGAGI. The CDR3 runs to 16 residues. Here the CDR3 DNA reads TGTGCCAGCAGTTACTTGGGGAGCAACTCTGGAAACACCATATATTTT. Its translation: CASSYLGSNSGNTIYF.

The V call is TRBV6-5, the J call TRBJ1-5; 8 nucleotides agree with TRBD1. Germline CDR1 reads MNHEY; CDR2 reads SVGAGI. V gave up 6 bases and J gave up 7 bases; unmatched junction bases: 11. There are 15 residues in the CDR3. Here the CDR3 DNA reads TGTGCCAGCAGGGGGAACAGGGGGATGGGACAGCCCCAGCATTTT. It specifies CASRGNRGMGQPQHF.

This chain links TRBV7-2 with TRBJ2-5, with 7 bases that match TRBD2. The CDR3 is made up of 12 amino acids. J gave up 9 bases and V 1 base, and 2 bases lay outside the gene matches. Germline V gene lookup returns CDR1 SGHTA and CDR2 FQGNSA. This chain's CDR3 is CASSLVAGAQYF. The CDR3 coding sequence is TGTGCCAGCAGCTTAGTTGCGGGAGCCCAGTACTTC.

The chain employs TRBV28 and TRBJ2-1; D is unresolved. Germline values: CDR1 MDHEN, CDR2 SYDVKM. The CDR3 consists of 14 residues. Between the trimmed V and J ends, which lost 3 bases and 3 bases, there was a span of 9 bases. The CDR3 DNA reads as TGTGCCAGCAGTTTGAAACTGTACTACAATGAGCAGTTCTTC. It translates to CASSLKLYYNEQFF.

The chain couples TRBV18 to TRBJ2-5; D gene unclear. The CDR3 is made up of 13 amino acids. Germline CDR1 and CDR2: KGHSH and LQKENI. The ends were cut back, 4 bases at V and 1 base at J, with 7 bases in the middle. The chain's CDR3 is CASSQIVQETQYF. The CDR3 bases are TGTGCCAGCTCACAAATAGTCCAAGAGACCCAGTACTTC. Based on the CDR3 plus reference TRBV18 and TRBJ2-5, the full variable domain is NAGVMQNPRHLVRRRGQEARLRCSPMKGHSHVYWYRQLPEEGLKFMVYLQKENIIDESGMPKERFSAEFPKEGPSILRIQQVVRGDSAAYFCASSQIVQETQYFGPGTRLLVL.

This chain joins TRBV3-1 (or the pseudogene TRBV3-2) and TRBJ2-4, with TRBD2 identical over 7 bases. CDR3 length equals 14 residues. CDR1 is LGHDT and CDR2 is YNNKEL in the germline V gene (reference sequence). Losses at the gene ends were 0 bases for V and 5 bases for J; bases not matched to a gene: 1. The CDR3 sequence: CASSQELAQNIQYF. The CDR3 bases are TGTGCCAGCAGCCAAGAACTAGCGCAAAACATTCAGTACTTC.

This clone was detected ten times or more. The chain joins TRBV27 to TRBJ1-6, with D possibly TRBD1 on 5 matching bases. V gave up 2 bases and J gave up 6 bases, with 11 bases separating them. CDR1 and CDR2 (germline): MNHEY, SMNVEV (reference sequence). CDR3 length equals 15 residues. The chain's CDR3 is CASSLGASGNSPLHF. The CDR3 DNA sequence: TGTGCCAGCAGTTTAGGGGCTAGCGGTAATTCACCCCTCCACTTT.

This clone was detected once. The CDR3 region is CASSTYSLPLHF. CDR3 nucleotides: TGTGCCAGCAGCACCTACTCCCTTCCCCTCCACTTT. This chain connects TRBV28 to TRBJ1-6; D gene ambiguous. CDR1 and CDR2 (germline): MDHEN, SYDVKM. Trimming shortened V by 6 bases and J by 13 bases, and 13 bases separated the two germline ends. The CDR3 loop spans 12 amino acids. Full variable domain (rest looked up from reference TRBV28 and TRBJ1-6): DVKVTQSSRYLVKRTGEKVFLECVQDMDHENMFWYRQDPGLGLRLIYFSYDVKMKEKGDIPEGYSVSREKKERFSLILESASTNQTSMYLCASSTYSLPLHFGNGTRLTVT.

The genes are TRBV21-1 and TRBJ2-2; TRBD2 is the table's D call and was not checked against the DNA. TRBV21-1 is a known pseudogene. The CDR3 runs 13 residues. CDR3 coding DNA: TGTGCCAGCAGCCGTGAGTACACCGGGGAGCTGTTTTTT. Its translation: CASSREYTGELFF.

The V and J genes are TRBV5-1 and TRBJ2-1; 11 nucleotides match TRBD2. Germline V gives CDR1 SGHRS, CDR2 YFSETQ. With V trimmed by 4 bases and J by 9 bases, 9 bases remained unmatched. CDR3 length: 15 residues. CDR3 protein: CASSHSGGVAFEQFF. DNA of the CDR3: TGCGCCAGCAGCCATAGCGGGGGGGTCGCGTTTGAGCAGTTCTTC.

This clone has just a few counts. The chain employs TRBV30 and TRBJ1-3; D remains ambiguous. The CDR3 covers 15 residues. Trimming removed 7 bases from V and 0 bases from J, with 16 bases in between. The germline V gene encodes CDR1 GTSNPN and CDR2 SVGIG (reference sequence). This chain's CDR3 is CASSVGGPSGNTIYF. In DNA, the CDR3 is TGTGCCTCGTCCGTGGGCGGGCCCTCTGGAAACACCATATATTTT.

The V call is TRBV5-1, the J call TRBJ2-3, with D unclear. Between the trimmed V and J ends, which lost 7 bases and 2 bases, there was a span of 20 bases. CDR1 and CDR2 from the germline V gene are SGHRS and YFSETQ. This CDR3 is 16 amino acids long. For the CDR3, the DNA is TGCGCCAGCCGACTCGCTGCCGGCCCAATCACAGATACGCAGTATTTT. Protein sequence: CASRLAAGPITDTQYF.

J is TRBJ1-4 and V is TRBV9; TRBD1 matches 10 bases. Germline V CDR1 and CDR2: SGDLS, YYNGEE. The J segment lost 2 bases and the V segment lost 4 bases, leaving 5 bases of the junction unmatched. The CDR3 covers 16 residues. This chain's CDR3 is CASSPRTGGTNEKLFF. The CDR3 DNA follows: TGTGCCAGCAGCCCACGGACAGGGGGGACTAATGAAAAACTGTTTTTT.

This chain uses TRBV6-5 with TRBJ2-7; 9 bases align to TRBD1. From germline, CDR1 is MNHEY and CDR2 SVGAGI. The CDR3 extends over 15 amino acids. V gave up 6 bases and J gave up 2 bases; unmatched junction bases: 8. The CDR3 nucleotides read TGTGCCAGCAGGAGACCGGGACAGGGCACCTACGAGCAGTACTTC. It codes for CASRRPGQGTYEQYF.

The chain links TRBV20-1 to TRBJ2-7; 9 bases are shared with TRBD1. The V and J ends lost 3 bases and 6 bases, in that order; junction bases with no gene match: 9. Germline V gene sequence: CDR1 DFQATT, CDR2 SNEGSKA (reference sequence). The CDR3 length is 14 residues. DNA of the CDR3: TGCAGTGCTAGTAAGGGGACAGGGTGGGGCGAGCAGTACTTC. It yields the protein CSASKGTGWGEQYF.

This clone has only one observation. The J gene is TRBJ1-1, the V gene TRBV7-2, with D tentatively TRBD1 (5 bases). V was trimmed by 1 base and J by 10 bases, leaving 16 bases between them. The CDR3 sequence is 14 residues long. Germline assignment: CDR1 SGHTA and CDR2 FQGNSA. CDR3 sequence: CASSLVGRDGGAFF. As DNA, the CDR3 is TGTGCCAGCAGCTTAGTTGGGAGGGACGGGGGAGCTTTCTTT.

This clone has a single count. V usage is TRBV6-5 and J usage is TRBJ1-1; TRBD1 matches at 9 bases. The CDR3 totals 13 residues. The V gene end was trimmed by 6 bases and the J gene end by 8 bases; junction bases not matched to a gene: 7. Looked up from germline, CDR1 is MNHEY and CDR2 is SVGAGI. CDR3 in DNA: TGTGCCAGCAGAGGGACAGGGACGACCGAAGCTTTCTTT. This gives the protein CASRGTGTTEAFF.

V and J are TRBV6-5 and TRBJ2-7; a weak D match, TRBD2 (5 bases). The germline gives CDR1 MNHEY, CDR2 SVGAGI. The CDR3 runs to 13 residues. With 6 bases removed from V and 2 bases from J, the gap between germline ends came to 11 bases. This chain's CDR3 is CASRRAPTYEQYF. The CDR3 bases are TGTGCCAGCAGGCGGGCCCCGACCTACGAGCAGTACTTC.

The rearrangement joins TRBV7-9 to TRBJ2-7; 13 bases line up with TRBD2. V lost 2 bases, J lost 6 bases, and 7 bases stayed unmatched. CDR1 and CDR2 from the germline V gene are SEHNR and FQNEAQ (reference sequence). CDR3 length: 16 amino acids. CDR3 amino acids: CASSLQGTSGTAEQYF. The CDR3 coding sequence is TGTGCCAGCAGCTTACAGGGGACTAGCGGGACCGCCGAGCAGTACTTC.